This T cell receptor beta chain was recorded in a study of cytomegalovirus exposure and HLA in healthy donors (dated by TCRdb to 2015 to 2018). Some background on the complete study: According to an earlier analysis of a few hundred of the donors, about 179 million T cells yielded roughly 100 million unique TCR beta sequences and 276 Gb of sequence data. An early release covering some 640 HLA-typed donors comprised roughly 300 gigabases of sequencing data and tens of millions of unique TCR sequences. Among the roughly 410 genotyped donors, approximately 82% belonged to the genetic ancestry cluster associated with self-reported Caucasian donors. The study was designed to test whether signatures of past pathogen exposure could be identified by cataloging public T cell receptors. The study used immunosequencing to profile the T cell repertoires of several hundred subjects and linked those repertoires to cytomegalovirus serostatus. Along with the approximately 620-subject first cohort, a separate validation cohort of over a hundred different subjects was used. The study combined high-throughput TCR immunosequencing, statistical association of individual TCRs with disease status, and machine learning to predict cytomegalovirus infection status. A later analysis re-analyzed previously published TCR beta repertoires from several hundred donors and added high-resolution HLA genotyping to study TCR occurrence patterns. The later analysis used no new phenotypic data to find candidate immune exposures, relying instead on TCR beta sequences and their occurrence across donors. An earlier analysis of about 600 of the donors used high-throughput TCR beta sequencing to judge whether each TCR beta V gene segment behaved as functional or pseudogenic. Donor age, sex, ethnicity and CMV serostatus were compiled together with the repertoire data. A later genetic analysis took genome-wide SNP genotypes for about three fifths of the roughly 700 donors and used that subset as a discovery cohort. Every repertoire in the discovery cohort had been generated on one and the same sequencing platform. Both class I and class II loci were covered by HLA typing, at four-digit resolution. Typing coverage differed by locus: A, B, C, DRB1 and DQB1 were typed in roughly 620-630 donors, DQA1 in 522, DPA1 in over 600, and DPB1 in 400 to 490. About 5 DR-DQ haplotypes were handled as single units for association and clustering, since linkage in the cohort was strong. Among roughly 400 genotyped donors of the cohort, an average of approximately 240,000 unique TCR beta nucleotide sequences were sequenced per donor, roughly 18% of them non-productive.

Taken from cysteine to phenylalanine, the CDR3 has 15 residues. Only the CDR3 part of the read is kept: 45 bases, read in frame from the first base. The V end loses 0 bases and the J end loses 6 bases, and a stretch of 15 bases separates them. Taken from the germline V gene, the CDR1 and CDR2 loops are MGHRA and YSYEKL. Broader findings and caveats from the paper: In a later analysis, HLA-associated TCR beta chains showed more clonal expansion and lower generation probabilities than non-associated chains that were equally common. The classifier was reported to diagnose cytomegalovirus status with high specificity and sensitivity in both the original and validation cohorts. In a later analysis, the rate of TCR association differed among HLA loci, with DRB1 alleles having the most associated TCRs and HLA-C alleles having the fewest. Specific HLA alleles were associated with 16,951 TCR beta sequences at a false discovery rate of 0.05 in a later analysis. A further reported finding was that TCR beta sequences accurately predicted the HLA-A and HLA-B alleles for most subjects in the first cohort. Correlated functional status among segregating V segments might reflect linkage disequilibrium, but an unknown experimental factor could not be ruled out. When HLA alleles, especially DR and DQ, strongly co-occurred, attributing TCR associations to individual alleles was difficult. Some IMGT-functional V segments, including TRBV6-2 and TRBV6-3, could not be distinguished by the 87-base-pair reads and were therefore excluded. CMV serostatus was the only immune exposure information available for the cohort. It was suggested by the authors that the approach could potentially be generalized to other disease states and immunological phenotypes. A few of the identified cytomegalovirus-associated TCR beta chains were confirmed in vitro to be specific for cytomegalovirus antigens. An association between a missense DCLRE1C variant and V-gene and J-gene trimming of TCR beta chains was found in a later genetic analysis and replicated in an independent cohort. A cluster of highly shared sequence variants was judged likely to be a technical artifact of the sequencing pipeline. Broadly in line with IMGT annotations, most TCR beta V segments showed up in productive rearrangements about 90% or about 30% of the time in an earlier analysis of under 700 of the donors. Only TCR beta chains were sequenced in this cohort, and the absence of alpha or paired-chain data limited detectable features. The study gave a list of about 160 TCR beta chains associated with cytomegalovirus. According to a later analysis, parvovirus B19, influenza, CMV and Epstein-Barr virus appeared linked to several top co-occurrence clusters. Because HLA typing was missing for some donors at each locus, association tests included only the typed subset. Compared with the roughly 600-donor mean, donors in an Asian-associated ancestry cluster had fewer N-insertions in productive TCRs, according to a later genetic analysis. A later analysis found that most CMV-associated TCR beta chains appeared HLA-restricted, with HLA associations seemingly driven largely by CMV exposure. While some public TCRs were present in many individuals, most TCR sequences turned up only very rarely across donors. Because counts were too low, approximately 15 rarely observed V segments, including chromosome 9 orphons, were excluded from the earlier analysis of about 500 of the donors. The presence/absence analyses assumed that sequencing depth was roughly uniform across donors, and that assumption may not be true.

Library method: the immunoSEQ multiplex PCR assay. The multiplex PCR relied on a mix of 60 forward primers for TCR Vbeta segments and 13 reverse primers for TCR Jbeta segments. The CDR3 region of rearranged TCR beta genes was amplified from genomic DNA with a multiplex PCR assay. The amplified TCR beta libraries were sequenced on the Illumina HiSeq System as 87-base-pair reads. The original pipeline was this. In a later analysis, approximately 74 million unique TCR beta chains were counted across the 500 to 850 repertoires, and around 10 million of these chains were shared by at least two donors. Raw reads were error-corrected and collapsed into unique sequences by a nearest-neighbor algorithm in which closely related sequences were merged to remove PCR and sequencing errors. To assign V, D and J gene segments, CDR3 sequences were aligned to IMGT reference sequences. For a sequence to be retained, a match of at least six nucleotides was required to both a V gene segment and a J gene segment. Rearrangements were classified as productive when the CDR3 lacked stop codons and remained in frame with V and J, and all other rearrangements were classified as non-productive. CDR3 was defined according to IMGT convention as the region running from the second conserved V-encoded cysteine to the conserved J-encoded phenylalanine. In an earlier analysis of roughly 580 of the donors, sequences lacking an unambiguous match to a single V gene segment were excluded. An earlier analysis of a few hundred of the donors classified V segments as functional when productive rearrangements were above 56.7% and as segregating when the standard deviation between donors was above 5%. A statistical classification framework was built to diagnose cytomegalovirus status from the catalog of TCR beta chain sequences. V and J gene assignment, in a later analysis, came from comparing TCR nucleotide sequences with IMGT/GENE-DB human TR gene sequences. In a later analysis, CDR3 sequences and most-parsimonious VDJ recombination scenarios were assigned using the TCRdist pipeline. In a later analysis, each TCR beta chain was defined by its CDR3 amino acid sequence together with its V-gene family, and reads without a unique V-gene family were excluded. To address suspected cross-contamination and a sequencing artifact, a later analysis removed over 500 highly shared, low-generation-probability nucleotide sequences. In a later analysis, a clonal expansion index for each public chain was calculated from normalized within-repertoire ranks of inferred template counts. In a later analysis, generation probabilities were computed using a VDJ recombination model fitted to out-of-frame rearrangements, and the results were checked against IGoR. In a later analysis, TCR-TCR, TCR-HLA and TCR-CMV co-occurrence was scored with hypergeometric tests, and a repertoire-size bias correction was applied to TCR pairs. A later analysis estimated false discovery rates by permuting HLA or CMV assignments 20 times. In a later analysis, co-occurring TCRs were grouped using DBSCAN, and TCRdist sequence similarity was added for clustering within HLA-allele-positive subsets. Repertoires with fewer than 30,000 or more than 120,000 public chains were left out of co-occurrence clustering, as were about five repertoires with anomalous nucleotide sharing. The table comes from immuneACCESS by way of TCRdb, which keeps in-frame sequences with V and J called. Part of the clones is missing from these tables; in studies checked, under half for an unresolved V gene and the rest for unknown reasons. For V, J and clone size, that table is used; D and trimming come from the DNA. The sample table records approximately 84,000 clones; approximately 69% of these occur just once. About 8.6% of the sample belongs to the ten largest clones.

The cohort consisted of more than 650 healthy bone marrow donors. All cohort members were sampled while nominally healthy, although unrecorded immune exposures were likely present. The donor tested CMV seropositive, placing the donor among the approximately 290 seropositive members of the cohort. A peripheral blood sample was provided by each donor, and peripheral blood mononuclear cells were used for TCR beta sequencing. The Qiagen DNeasy Blood Extraction Kit was used to extract genomic DNA from the blood cell samples. This clone was seen a single time. Its antigen remains undetermined. No much larger clone is present one base from it, and per-base qualities are unavailable.

The receptor chain draws on TRBV4-1 and TRBJ2-7; the D gene is perhaps TRBD2, on 6 matching bases. Sequences were obtained from PBMCs. This receptor was obtained from a man aged 35-49 years in good health and CMV-seropositive. Here the CDR3 is given as CASSQERREGIEQYF. The DNA sequence is given as TGCGCCAGCAGCCAAGAAAGGAGGGAAGGGATCGAGCAGTACTTC.